This T cell receptor (beta chain) was identified in a study of post-analysis software for immune sequencing data. V shed 5 bases and J 5 bases; nucleotides not matched to a gene: 10. The germline V gene has CDR1 KGHSH and CDR2 LQKENI. The CDR3 has 16 residues. Findings and caveats of the study: Patients showed TRBV5-6, TRBV5-1 and TRBV20-1 among four to six TRBV segments more frequent than in controls. Controls significantly exceeded multiple sclerosis patients in normalized Chao1 diversity. Strong same-batch co-clustering of samples appeared with F measure clustering.

With regard to this clonotype: The antigen remains unidentified.

Unique molecular identifiers had been added to the TCR beta cDNA libraries. Some 500,000 cDNA molecules were obtained per 1 to 10 million input T cells. TCRdb independently ran MiXCR on the PCR reads; one entry per CDR3 protein. The table has approximately 570,000 distinct CDR3 sequences, roughly 46% seen once. The TCR was taken from a girl between 5 and 17 years old with multiple sclerosis. Sample: blood. The rearrangement uses TRBV18 and TRBJ2-1, with 9 bases identical to TRBD1. The DNA of the CDR3 is TGTGCCAGCTCAGGCCGGGACAGGGTGTGGGACAATGAGCAGTTCTTC. It is translated as CASSGRDRVWDNEQFF.